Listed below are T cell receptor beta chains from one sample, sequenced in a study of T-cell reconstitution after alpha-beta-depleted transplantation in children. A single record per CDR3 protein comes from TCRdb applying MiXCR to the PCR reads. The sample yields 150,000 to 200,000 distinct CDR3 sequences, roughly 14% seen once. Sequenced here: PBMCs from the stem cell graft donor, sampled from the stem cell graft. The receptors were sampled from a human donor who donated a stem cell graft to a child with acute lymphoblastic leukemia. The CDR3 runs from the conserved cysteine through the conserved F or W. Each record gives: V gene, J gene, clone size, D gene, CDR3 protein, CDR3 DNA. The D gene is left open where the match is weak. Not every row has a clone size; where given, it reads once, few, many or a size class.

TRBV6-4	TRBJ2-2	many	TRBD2	CASSALAGDTGELFF	TGTGCCAGCAGCGCACTAGCGGGAGATACCGGGGAGCTGTTTTTT
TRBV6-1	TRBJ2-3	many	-	CATRQITDTQYF	TGTGCCACCCGACAGATCACAGATACGCAGTATTTT
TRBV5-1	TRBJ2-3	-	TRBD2	CASSAPGTSGSTDTQYF	TGCGCCAGCAGCGCTCCCGGGACTAGCGGGAGCACAGATACGCAGTATTTT
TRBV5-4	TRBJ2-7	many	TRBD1	CASSFRDRGSYEQYF	TGTGCCAGCAGCTTTCGGGACAGGGGGTCCTACGAGCAGTACTTC
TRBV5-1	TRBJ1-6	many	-	CASSPTFSKGNSPLHF	TGCGCCAGCAGCCCTACCTTCTCCAAAGGGAATTCACCCCTCCACTTT
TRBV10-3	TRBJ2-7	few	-	CAISNRLSYEQYF	TGTGCCATCAGCAACCGACTCTCCTACGAGCAGTACTTC
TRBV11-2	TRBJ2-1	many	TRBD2	CASSFAGPGGGNEQFF	TGTGCCAGCAGCTTCGCGGGGCCGGGAGGAGGCAATGAGCAGTTCTTC
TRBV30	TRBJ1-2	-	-	CASAPRAAYGYTF	TGTGCCTCCGCCCCGCGGGCGGCCTATGGCTACACCTTC
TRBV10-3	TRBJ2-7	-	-	CAISESDKKEDYEQYF	TGTGCCATCAGTGAGTCTGACAAAAAAGAGGACTACGAGCAGTACTTC
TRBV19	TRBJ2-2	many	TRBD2	CASSPSGTSGRTSGAGELFF	TGTGCCAGTAGTCCTTCCGGGACTAGCGGGAGAACGTCCGGGGCCGGGGAGCTGTTTTTT
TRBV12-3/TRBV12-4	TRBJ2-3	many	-	CASKDPTQYF	TGTGCCAGCAAAGACCCTACGCAGTATTTT
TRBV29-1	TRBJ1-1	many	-	CSSKDVNTEAFF	TGCAGTTCCAAGGATGTGAACACTGAAGCTTTCTTT
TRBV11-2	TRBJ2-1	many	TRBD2	CASSSGSWREGPNEQFF	TGTGCCAGCAGCTCGGGCTCTTGGCGGGAGGGCCCGAATGAGCAGTTCTTC
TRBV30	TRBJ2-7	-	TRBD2	CAWSRSGGPYEQYF	TGTGCCTGGAGTCGAAGCGGGGGTCCCTACGAGCAGTACTTC
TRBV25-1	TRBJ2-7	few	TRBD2	CASSGTSSGTGEQYF	TGTGCCAGCAGTGGAACCTCTAGCGGGACTGGCGAGCAGTACTTC
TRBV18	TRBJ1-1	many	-	CASSAGGANTEAFF	TGTGCCAGCTCGGCCGGGGGCGCGAACACTGAAGCTTTCTTT
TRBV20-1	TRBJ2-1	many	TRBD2	CSARDSGGAWNEQFF	TGCAGTGCTAGAGATAGCGGGGGGGCGTGGAATGAGCAGTTCTTC
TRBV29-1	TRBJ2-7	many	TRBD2	CSVALAGVYYEQYF	TGCAGCGTTGCTCTAGCGGGAGTTTACTACGAGCAGTACTTC
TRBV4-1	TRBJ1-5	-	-	CASSQVERQAMSNQPQHF	TGCGCCAGCAGCCAAGTTGAGAGACAGGCAATGAGCAATCAGCCCCAGCATTTT
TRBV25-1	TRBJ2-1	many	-	CASSPTGNPRDEQFF	TGTGCCAGCAGTCCTACAGGGAACCCTAGGGATGAGCAGTTCTTC
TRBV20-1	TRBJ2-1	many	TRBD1	CSAGPGQGRNEQFF	TGCAGTGCGGGTCCGGGACAGGGACGCAATGAGCAGTTCTTC
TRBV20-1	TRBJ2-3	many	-	CSARDRGLTDTQYF	TGCAGTGCTAGAGATCGGGGCCTCACAGATACGCAGTATTTT
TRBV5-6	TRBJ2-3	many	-	CASNPTGTDTQYF	TGTGCCAGCAACCCAACGGGCACAGATACGCAGTATTTT
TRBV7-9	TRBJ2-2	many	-	CASSPTGTNTGELFF	TGTGCCAGCAGCCCGACAGGAACGAACACCGGGGAGCTGTTTTTT
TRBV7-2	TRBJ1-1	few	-	CASSNQVNTEAFF	TGTGCCAGCAGCAATCAGGTGAACACTGAAGCTTTCTTT
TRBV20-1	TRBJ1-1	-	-	CSASRDTNTEAFF	TGCAGTGCTAGCCGGGACACGAACACTGAAGCTTTCTTT
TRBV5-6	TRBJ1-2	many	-	CASSWVGARQPGYTF	TGTGCCAGCAGCTGGGTCGGGGCAAGGCAGCCTGGCTACACCTTC
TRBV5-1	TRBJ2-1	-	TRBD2	CASSLGLAGGQNEQFF	TGCGCCAGCAGCCTCGGACTAGCGGGAGGGCAAAATGAGCAGTTCTTC
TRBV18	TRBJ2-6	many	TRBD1	CASSPGQSGANVLTF	TGTGCCAGCTCACCGGGACAGTCTGGGGCCAACGTCCTGACTTTC
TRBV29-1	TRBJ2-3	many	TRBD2	CSVGTTSVGDTQYF	TGCAGCGTTGGGACGACTAGCGTCGGAGATACGCAGTATTTT
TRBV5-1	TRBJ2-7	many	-	CASSLVLAAYEQYF	TGCGCCAGCAGCTTGGTACTAGCCGCTTACGAGCAGTACTTC
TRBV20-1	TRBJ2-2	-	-	CSARGLGVRTGELFF	TGCAGTGCTAGAGGACTCGGGGTGAGGACCGGGGAGCTGTTTTTT
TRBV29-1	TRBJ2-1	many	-	CSVDALAGQGEQFF	TGCAGCGTTGATGCACTAGCGGGACAGGGGGAGCAGTTCTTC
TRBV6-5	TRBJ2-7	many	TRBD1	CASSYGDRGSYEQYF	TGTGCCAGCAGTTACGGGGACAGGGGGTCCTACGAGCAGTACTTC
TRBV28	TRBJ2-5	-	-	CAGSFGGNYRTQYF	TGTGCCGGCAGTTTCGGTGGGAATTATAGGACCCAGTACTTC
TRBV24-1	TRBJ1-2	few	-	CATRFRRGGYTF	TGTGCCACCAGGTTCCGGCGCGGGGGCTACACCTTC
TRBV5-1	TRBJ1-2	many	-	CASSSTGFNYGYTF	TGCGCCAGCAGCTCAACCGGGTTCAACTATGGCTACACCTTC
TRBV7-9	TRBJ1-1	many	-	CASSEYERNTEAFF	TGTGCCAGCAGCGAGTACGAGAGGAACACTGAAGCTTTCTTT
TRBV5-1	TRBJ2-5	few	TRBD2	CASSLGQAGVQETQYF	TGCGCCAGCAGCTTGGGACAAGCGGGAGTGCAAGAGACCCAGTACTTC
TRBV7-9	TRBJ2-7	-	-	CASSLVGFHEQYF	TGTGCCAGCAGCTTAGTAGGATTCCACGAGCAGTACTTC
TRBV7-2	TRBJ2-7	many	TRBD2	CASSLALTGLVPYEQYF	TGTGCCAGCAGCTTAGCCCTGACGGGACTAGTCCCCTACGAGCAGTACTTC
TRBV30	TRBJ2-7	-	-	CAWKTGTGSYEQYF	TGTGCCTGGAAGACCGGGACTGGCTCCTACGAGCAGTACTTC
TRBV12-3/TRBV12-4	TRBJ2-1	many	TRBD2	CASSLVLAGALSSYNEQFF	TGTGCCAGCAGTTTAGTCCTAGCGGGAGCCCTTTCCTCCTACAATGAGCAGTTCTTC
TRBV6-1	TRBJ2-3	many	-	CASKEGLGTDTQYF	TGTGCCAGCAAAGAGGGGTTGGGCACAGATACGCAGTATTTT
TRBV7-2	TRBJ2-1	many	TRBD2	CASSLKREGAYNEQFF	TGTGCCAGCAGCTTAAAGCGGGAGGGGGCCTACAATGAGCAGTTCTTC
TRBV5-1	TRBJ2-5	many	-	CASSKEETQYF	TGCGCCAGCAGCAAGGAAGAGACCCAGTACTTC
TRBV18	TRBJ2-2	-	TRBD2	CASSRGLAGMTGELFF	TGTGCCAGCTCACGGGGACTAGCGGGAATGACCGGGGAGCTGTTTTTT
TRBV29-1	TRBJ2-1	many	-	CSVAGYGQSEQFF	TGCAGCGTCGCTGGATATGGACAGTCCGAGCAGTTCTTC
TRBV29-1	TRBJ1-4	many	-	CSVERGNEKLFF	TGCAGCGTTGAGCGCGGGAATGAAAAACTGTTTTTT
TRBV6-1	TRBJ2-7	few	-	CASSLGEQAYYEQYF	TGTGCCAGCAGTCTCGGAGAGCAGGCGTACTACGAGCAGTACTTC
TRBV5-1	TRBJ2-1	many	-	CASSLGVAANNEQFF	TGCGCCAGCAGCTTGGGGGTAGCGGCTAACAATGAGCAGTTCTTC
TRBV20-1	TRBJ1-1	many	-	CSASEDSLNTEAFF	TGCAGTGCTAGTGAAGACAGTTTGAACACTGAAGCTTTCTTT
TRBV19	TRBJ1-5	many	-	CASSTGQTLLYSNQPQHF	TGTGCCAGTAGTACAGGACAGACTTTACTCTATAGCAATCAGCCCCAGCATTTT
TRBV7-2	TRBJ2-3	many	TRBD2	CASSRLAGRTDTQYF	TGTGCCAGCAGCCGACTAGCGGGACGCACAGATACGCAGTATTTT
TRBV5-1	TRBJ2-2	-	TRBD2	CASSVGLAGGNTGELFF	TGCGCCAGCAGCGTGGGACTAGCGGGAGGGAACACCGGGGAGCTGTTTTTT
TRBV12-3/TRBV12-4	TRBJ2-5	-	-	CASSPSGLLQETQYF	TGTGCCAGCAGCCCCTCGGGCCTACTCCAAGAGACCCAGTACTTC
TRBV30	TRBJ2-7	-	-	CACLAGGTYEQYF	TGTGCCTGCCTAGCTGGCGGGACCTACGAGCAGTACTTC
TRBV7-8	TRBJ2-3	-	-	CASSLVQTADTQYF	TGTGCCAGCAGCTTAGTTCAGACAGCAGATACGCAGTATTTT